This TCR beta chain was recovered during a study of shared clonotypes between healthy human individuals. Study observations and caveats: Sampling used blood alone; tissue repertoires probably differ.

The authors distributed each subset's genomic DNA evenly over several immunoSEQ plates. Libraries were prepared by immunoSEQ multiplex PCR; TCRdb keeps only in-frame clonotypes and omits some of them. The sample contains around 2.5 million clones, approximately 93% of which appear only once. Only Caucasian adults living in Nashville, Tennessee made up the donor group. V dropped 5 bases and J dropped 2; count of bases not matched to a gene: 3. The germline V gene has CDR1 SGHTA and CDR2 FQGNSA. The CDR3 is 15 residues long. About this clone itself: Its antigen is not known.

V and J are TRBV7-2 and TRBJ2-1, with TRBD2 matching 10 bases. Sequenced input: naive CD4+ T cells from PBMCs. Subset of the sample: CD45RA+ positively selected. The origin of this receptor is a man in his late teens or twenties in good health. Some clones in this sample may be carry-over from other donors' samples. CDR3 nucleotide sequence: TGTGCCAGCAGCAAAGCGGGGGGGGCCTACAATGAGCAGTTCTTC. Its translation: CASSKAGGAYNEQFF.